A selection of T cell receptor beta chains follows, all from one sample in a study of shared clonotypes between healthy human individuals. Profiling relied on immunoSEQ multiplex PCR, and the TCRdb table lists in-frame clones only, not all of them. The table lists 850,000 to 1,200,000 clones, approximately 72% of them singletons. The sample was memory CD4+ T cells sorted from blood. The receptor source for this set is a man aged 18-30 years in good health. Each CDR3 is given with its conserved first and last residue. D genes are given only for firm matches.

d_call,v_call,j_call,cdr3_aa
TRBD1,TRBV5-1,TRBJ1-2,CASSSGTGGSGYGYTF
TRBD1,TRBV5-1,TRBJ2-7,CASSLDRGPHEQYF
TRBD2,TRBV5-6,TRBJ2-3,CASSPRRAGGSDTQYF
NA,TRBV18,TRBJ1-1,CASSPLGQIDTEAFF
NA,TRBV18,TRBJ2-2,CASSQGPPSQNGELFF
NA,TRBV5-4,TRBJ2-2,CASSLGMSTGELFF
NA,TRBV5-6,TRBJ1-1,CASSSTGRRAFF
TRBD2,TRBV30,TRBJ2-7,CAHGGGRAYEQYF
TRBD1,TRBV28,TRBJ1-3,CASSLGTGTGNTIYF
NA,TRBV30,TRBJ1-2,CAWSPQNNYGYTF
NA,TRBV11-2,TRBJ1-5,CASSFSWGSNQPQHF
NA,TRBV29-1,TRBJ2-6,CSVVVGPSGANVLTF
NA,TRBV7-6,TRBJ1-1,CASSLVGGASEAFF
NA,TRBV5-1,TRBJ2-7,CASSLQAPYEQYF
NA,TRBV7-2,TRBJ1-1,CASSLAGITEAFF
TRBD2,TRBV5-1,TRBJ2-3,CASSLGTSGSTDTQYF
NA,TRBV5-1,TRBJ2-3,CASSLEGDPAADTQYF
NA,TRBV2,TRBJ2-2,CASSESSLNTGELFF
TRBD1,TRBV5-1,TRBJ1-2,CASTPGGAYSYTF
NA,TRBV11-3,TRBJ1-1,CASSEQNTEAFF
NA,TRBV30,TRBJ1-1,CAWSGRNTEAFF
NA,TRBV30,TRBJ2-7,CAWTQGSPSYEQYF
NA,TRBV5-1,TRBJ2-3,CASSLGTINTDTQYF
TRBD1,TRBV7-3,TRBJ2-2,CASSLRGGNGELFF
TRBD1,TRBV5-1,TRBJ2-7,CASSLSGTGAYEQYF
TRBD1,TRBV5-6,TRBJ1-1,CASSLGDRILRAFF
NA,TRBV6-5,TRBJ2-7,CASSYRDSSSYEQYF
TRBD1,TRBV29-1,TRBJ1-2,CSVEDYSGGGYGYTF
NA,TRBV5-4,TRBJ1-5,CASSLDRSQPQHF
TRBD2,TRBV27,TRBJ2-1,CASSAPGSGGREQFF
TRBD2,TRBV5-3,TRBJ2-1,CAPPGGEQFF
NA,TRBV30,TRBJ2-6,CARSGANVLTF